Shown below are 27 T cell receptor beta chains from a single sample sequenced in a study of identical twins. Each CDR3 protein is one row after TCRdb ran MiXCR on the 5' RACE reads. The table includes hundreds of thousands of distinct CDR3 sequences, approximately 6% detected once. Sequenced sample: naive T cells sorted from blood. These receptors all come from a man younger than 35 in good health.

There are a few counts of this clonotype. The CDR3 nucleotides read TGTGCCAGCAGTGATGGACGGAGTACCCAGCAGTACGTC. As protein: CASSDGRSTQQYV. This chain joins TRBV2 and TRBJ2-7; no clear D. The CDR3 spans 13 residues. Trimming shortened V by 3 bases and J by 8 bases, and 14 bases separated the two germline ends. Germline loops: CDR1 SNHLY, CDR2 FYNNEI.

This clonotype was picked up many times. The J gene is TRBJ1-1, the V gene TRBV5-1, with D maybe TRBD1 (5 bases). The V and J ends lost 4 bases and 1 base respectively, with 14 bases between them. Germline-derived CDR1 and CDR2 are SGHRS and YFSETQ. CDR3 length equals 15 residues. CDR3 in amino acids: CASSNRQNQNTEAFF. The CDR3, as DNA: TGCGCCAGCAGCAATAGACAGAACCAGAACACTGAAGCTTTCTTT.

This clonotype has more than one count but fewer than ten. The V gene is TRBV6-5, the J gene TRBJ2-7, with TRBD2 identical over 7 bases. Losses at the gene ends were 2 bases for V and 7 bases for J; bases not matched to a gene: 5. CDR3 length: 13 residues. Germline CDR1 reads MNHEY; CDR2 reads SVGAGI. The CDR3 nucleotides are TGTGCCAGCAGTTACCAAGACGGGAGGGAGCAGTACTTC. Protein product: CASSYQDGREQYF.

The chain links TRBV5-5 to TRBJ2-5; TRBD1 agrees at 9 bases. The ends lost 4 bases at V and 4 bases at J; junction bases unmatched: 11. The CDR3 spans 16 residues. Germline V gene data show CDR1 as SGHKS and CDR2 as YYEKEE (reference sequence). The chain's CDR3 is CASSQAGTGKGETQYF. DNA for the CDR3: TGTGCCAGCAGCCAGGCCGGGACAGGGAAGGGAGAGACCCAGTACTTC. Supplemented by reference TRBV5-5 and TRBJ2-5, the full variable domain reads DAGVTQSPTHLIKTRGQQVTLRCSPISGHKSVSWYQQVLGQGPQFIFQYYEKEERGRGNFPDRFSARQFPNYSSELNVNALLLGDSALYLCASSQAGTGKGETQYFGPGTRLLVL.

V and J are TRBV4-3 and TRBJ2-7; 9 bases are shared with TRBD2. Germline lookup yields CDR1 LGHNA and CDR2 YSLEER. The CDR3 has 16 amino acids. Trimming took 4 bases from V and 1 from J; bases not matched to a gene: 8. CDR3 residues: CASSPGGRVASYEQYF. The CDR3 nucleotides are TGCGCCAGCAGCCCAGGCGGGAGGGTGGCGTCCTACGAGCAGTACTTC.

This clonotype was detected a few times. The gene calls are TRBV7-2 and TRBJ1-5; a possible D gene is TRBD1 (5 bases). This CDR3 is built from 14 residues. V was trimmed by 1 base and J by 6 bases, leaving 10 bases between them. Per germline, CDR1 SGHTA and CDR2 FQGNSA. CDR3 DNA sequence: TGTGCCAGCAGCTTAGTAACCGGGGGTCAGCCCCAGCATTTT. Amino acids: CASSLVTGGQPQHF.

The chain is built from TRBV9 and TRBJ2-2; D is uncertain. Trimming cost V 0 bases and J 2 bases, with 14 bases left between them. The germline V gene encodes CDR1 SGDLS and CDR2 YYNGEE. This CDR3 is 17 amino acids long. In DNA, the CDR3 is TGTGCCAGCAGCGTAGCGAGCCCGACTTTCAACACCGGGGAGCTGTTTTTT. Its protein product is CASSVASPTFNTGELFF.

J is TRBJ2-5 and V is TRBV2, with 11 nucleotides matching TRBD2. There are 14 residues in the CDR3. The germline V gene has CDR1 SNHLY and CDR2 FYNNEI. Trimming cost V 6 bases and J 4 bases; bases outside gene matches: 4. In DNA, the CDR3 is TGTGCCAGCAGGAAACTAGCGGGAGTAGAGACCCAGTACTTC. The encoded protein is CASRKLAGVETQYF.

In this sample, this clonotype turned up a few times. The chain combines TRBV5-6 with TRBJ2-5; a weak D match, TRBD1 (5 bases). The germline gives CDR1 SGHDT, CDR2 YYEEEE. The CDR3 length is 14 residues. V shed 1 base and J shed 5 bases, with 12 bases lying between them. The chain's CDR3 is CASSLLSGWETQYF. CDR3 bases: TGTGCCAGCAGCTTGCTTTCAGGGTGGGAGACCCAGTACTTC. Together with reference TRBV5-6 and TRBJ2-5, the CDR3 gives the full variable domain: DAGVTQSPTHLIKTRGQQVTLRCSPKSGHDTVSWYQQALGQGPQFIFQYYEEEERQRGNFPDRFSGHQFPNYSSELNVNALLLGDSALYLCASSLLSGWETQYFGPGTRLLVL.

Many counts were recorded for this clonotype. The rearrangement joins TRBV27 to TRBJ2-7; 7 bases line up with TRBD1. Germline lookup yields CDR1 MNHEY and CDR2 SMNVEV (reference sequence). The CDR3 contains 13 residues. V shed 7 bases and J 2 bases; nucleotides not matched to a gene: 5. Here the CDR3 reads CASKPQGAYEQYV. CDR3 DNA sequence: TGTGCCAGCAAACCGCAGGGGGCCTACGAGCAGTACGTC.

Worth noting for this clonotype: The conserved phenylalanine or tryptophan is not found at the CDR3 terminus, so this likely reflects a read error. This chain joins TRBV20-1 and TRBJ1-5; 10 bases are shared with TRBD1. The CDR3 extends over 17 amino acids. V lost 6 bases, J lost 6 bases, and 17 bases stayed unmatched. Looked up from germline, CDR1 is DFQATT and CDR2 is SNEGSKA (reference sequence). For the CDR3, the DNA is TGCAGTGCATCTTCCCGACTCTTGACAGGGGGCAGTCAGCCCCAGCATTGT. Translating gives CSASSRLLTGGSQPQHC.

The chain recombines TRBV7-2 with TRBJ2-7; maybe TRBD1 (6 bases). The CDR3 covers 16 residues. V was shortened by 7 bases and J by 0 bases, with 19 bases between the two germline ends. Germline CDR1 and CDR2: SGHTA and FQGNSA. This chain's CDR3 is CASTAYQGPNSYEQYF. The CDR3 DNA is TGTGCCAGCACGGCTTACCAGGGGCCAAACTCCTACGAGCAGTACTTC.

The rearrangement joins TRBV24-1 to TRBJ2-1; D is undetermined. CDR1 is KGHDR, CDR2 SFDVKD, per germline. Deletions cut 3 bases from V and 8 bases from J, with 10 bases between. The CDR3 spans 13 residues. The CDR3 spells CATSDRFVYEQFF. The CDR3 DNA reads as TGTGCCACCAGTGATAGATTTGTTTATGAGCAGTTCTTC.

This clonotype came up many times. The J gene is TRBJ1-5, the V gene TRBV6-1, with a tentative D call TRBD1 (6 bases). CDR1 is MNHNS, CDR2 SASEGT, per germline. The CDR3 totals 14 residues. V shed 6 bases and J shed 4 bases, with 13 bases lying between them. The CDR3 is CASSPRGSNQPQHF. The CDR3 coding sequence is TGTGCCAGCAGCCCGAGGGGGAGTAATCAGCCCCAGCATTTT.

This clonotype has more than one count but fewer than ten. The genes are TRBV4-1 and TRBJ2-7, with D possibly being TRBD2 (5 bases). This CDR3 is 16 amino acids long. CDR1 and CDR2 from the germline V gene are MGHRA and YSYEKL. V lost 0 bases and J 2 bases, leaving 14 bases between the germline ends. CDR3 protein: CASSQEGGSGTYEQYF. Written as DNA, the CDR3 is TGCGCCAGCAGCCAAGAAGGAGGAAGTGGGACCTACGAGCAGTACTTC.

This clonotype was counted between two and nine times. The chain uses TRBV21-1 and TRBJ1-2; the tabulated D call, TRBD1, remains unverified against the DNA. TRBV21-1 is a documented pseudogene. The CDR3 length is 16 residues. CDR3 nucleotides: TGTGCCAGCAGCGAAGAACGGACCGGGGTAGGGGAGGGCTACACCTTC. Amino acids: CASSEERTGVGEGYTF.

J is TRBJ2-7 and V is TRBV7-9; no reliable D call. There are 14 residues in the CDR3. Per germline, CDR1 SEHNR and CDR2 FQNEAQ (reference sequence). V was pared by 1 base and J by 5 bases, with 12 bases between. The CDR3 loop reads CASSLGTRSDEQYF. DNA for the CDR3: TGTGCCAGCAGCTTAGGGACCCGGAGTGACGAGCAGTACTTC.

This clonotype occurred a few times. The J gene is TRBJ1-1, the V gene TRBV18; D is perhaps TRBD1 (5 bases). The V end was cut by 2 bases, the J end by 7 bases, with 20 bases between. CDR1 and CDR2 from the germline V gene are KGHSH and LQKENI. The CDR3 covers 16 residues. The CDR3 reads CASSPLRGLGYGEAFF. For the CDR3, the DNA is TGTGCCAGCTCACCATTGAGGGGATTGGGATATGGTGAAGCTTTCTTT.

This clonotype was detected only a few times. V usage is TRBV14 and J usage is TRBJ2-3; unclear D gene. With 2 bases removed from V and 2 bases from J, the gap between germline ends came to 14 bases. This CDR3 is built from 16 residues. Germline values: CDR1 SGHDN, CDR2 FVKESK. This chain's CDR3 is CASSQLSSQITDTQYF. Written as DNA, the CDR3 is TGTGCCAGCAGCCAATTATCCAGCCAGATCACAGATACGCAGTATTTT.

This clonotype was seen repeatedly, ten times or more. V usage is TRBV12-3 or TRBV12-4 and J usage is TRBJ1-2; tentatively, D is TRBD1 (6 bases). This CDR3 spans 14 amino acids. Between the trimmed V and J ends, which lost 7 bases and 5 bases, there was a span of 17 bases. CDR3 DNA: TGTGCCAGCACCCAGGGGCCAATTTCTTATGGCTACACCTTC. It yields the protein CASTQGPISYGYTF.

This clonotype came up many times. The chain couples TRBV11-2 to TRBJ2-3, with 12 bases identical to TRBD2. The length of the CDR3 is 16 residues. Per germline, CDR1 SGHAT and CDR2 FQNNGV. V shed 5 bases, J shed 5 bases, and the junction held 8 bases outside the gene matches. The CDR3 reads CASSPRTSGTVDTQYF. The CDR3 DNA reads TGTGCCAGCAGCCCGAGGACTAGCGGGACGGTAGATACGCAGTATTTT.

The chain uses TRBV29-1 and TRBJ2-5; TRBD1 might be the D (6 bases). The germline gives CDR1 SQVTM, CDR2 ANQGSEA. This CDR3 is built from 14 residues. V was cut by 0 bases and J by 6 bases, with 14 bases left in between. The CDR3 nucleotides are TGCAGCGTTGAAGAAAACAGGGTCTGGAAGACCCAGTACTTC. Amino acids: CSVEENRVWKTQYF.

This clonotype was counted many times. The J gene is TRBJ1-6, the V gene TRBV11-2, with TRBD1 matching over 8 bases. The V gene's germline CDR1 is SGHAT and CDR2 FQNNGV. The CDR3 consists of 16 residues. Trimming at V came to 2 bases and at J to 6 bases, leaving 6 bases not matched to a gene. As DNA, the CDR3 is TGTGCCAGCAGCTTAAGCAGGGGGCTTGGTAATTCACCCCTCCACTTT. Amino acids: CASSLSRGLGNSPLHF.

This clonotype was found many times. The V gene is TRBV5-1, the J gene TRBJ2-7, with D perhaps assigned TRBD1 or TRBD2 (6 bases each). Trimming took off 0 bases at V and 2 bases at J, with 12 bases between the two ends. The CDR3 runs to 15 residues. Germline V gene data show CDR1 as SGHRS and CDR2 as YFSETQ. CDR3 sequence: CASSLVGGPTYEQYV. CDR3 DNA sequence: TGCGCCAGCAGCTTGGTCGGGGGCCCAACCTACGAGCAGTACGTC.

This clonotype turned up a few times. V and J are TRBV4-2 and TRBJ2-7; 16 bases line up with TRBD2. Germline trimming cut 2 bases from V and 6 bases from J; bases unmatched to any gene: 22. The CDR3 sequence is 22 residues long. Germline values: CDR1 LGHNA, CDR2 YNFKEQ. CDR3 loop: CASSQTPGQAGLAGGPRVEQYF. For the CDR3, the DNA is TGTGCCAGCAGCCAAACCCCTGGACAGGCGGGACTAGCGGGAGGGCCTAGGGTCGAGCAGTACTTC.

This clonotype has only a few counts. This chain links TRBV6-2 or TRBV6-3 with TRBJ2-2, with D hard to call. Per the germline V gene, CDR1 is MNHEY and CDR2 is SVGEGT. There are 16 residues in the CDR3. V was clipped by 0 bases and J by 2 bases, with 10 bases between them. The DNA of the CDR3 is TGTGCCAGCAGTTACTCTTTCAGGAAAAACACCGGGGAGCTGTTTTTT. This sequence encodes CASSYSFRKNTGELFF.

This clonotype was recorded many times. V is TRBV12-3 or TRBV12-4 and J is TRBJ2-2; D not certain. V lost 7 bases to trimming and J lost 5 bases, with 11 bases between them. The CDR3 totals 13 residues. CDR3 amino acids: CASTSPQTGELFF. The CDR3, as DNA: TGTGCCAGCACCTCCCCGCAGACCGGGGAGCTGTTTTTT.